This T cell receptor (beta chain) appears in the sequencing data of a study of blood T cell repertoires in COVID-19. Study information: Samples of COVID-19 (acute and convalescent) were obtained from the United States, Italy and Spain. The cDNA or gDNA used as material had been derived from T cells, B-cell-depleted T cells, or PBMCs.

In the original processing: Amplification from reference gene primers served as the basis for estimated nucleated cell counts. This table comes from immunoSEQ multiplex PCR, and its TCRdb copy is limited to in-frame clones, with some not included. The V and J calls and clone size come from that table; D and trimming were worked out from the DNA. The sample contains about 200,000 clones, roughly three quarters of which appear only once. V was clipped by 5 bases and J by 5 bases; unmatched bases: 7. The V gene's germline CDR1 is MNHEY and CDR2 SVGAGI. The CDR3 length is 15 residues. The chain couples TRBV6-5 to TRBJ2-5; 11 nucleotides align to TRBD2. The sequenced material came from peripheral blood. The TCR was taken from a woman aged 40 to 50 with COVID-19, enrolled during active disease. As DNA, the CDR3 is TGTGCCAGCAGTCTTAGCGGGAGGGCCGGGGAGACCCAGTACTTC. This encodes CASSLSGRAGETQYF.